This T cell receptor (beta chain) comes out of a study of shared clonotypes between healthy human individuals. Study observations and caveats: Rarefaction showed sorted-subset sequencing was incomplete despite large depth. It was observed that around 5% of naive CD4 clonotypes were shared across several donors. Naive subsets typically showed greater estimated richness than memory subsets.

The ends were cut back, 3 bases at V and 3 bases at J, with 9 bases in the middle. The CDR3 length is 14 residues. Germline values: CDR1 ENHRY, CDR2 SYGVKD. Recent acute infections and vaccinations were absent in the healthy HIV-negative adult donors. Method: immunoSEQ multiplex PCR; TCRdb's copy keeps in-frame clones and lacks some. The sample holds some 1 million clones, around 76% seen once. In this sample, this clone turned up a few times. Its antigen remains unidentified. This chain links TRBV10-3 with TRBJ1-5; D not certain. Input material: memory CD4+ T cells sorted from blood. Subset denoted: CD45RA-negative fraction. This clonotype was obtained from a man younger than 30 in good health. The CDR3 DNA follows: TGTGCCATCAGTGAACGCCTACTCAATCAGCCCCAGCATTTT. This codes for CAISERLLNQPQHF.